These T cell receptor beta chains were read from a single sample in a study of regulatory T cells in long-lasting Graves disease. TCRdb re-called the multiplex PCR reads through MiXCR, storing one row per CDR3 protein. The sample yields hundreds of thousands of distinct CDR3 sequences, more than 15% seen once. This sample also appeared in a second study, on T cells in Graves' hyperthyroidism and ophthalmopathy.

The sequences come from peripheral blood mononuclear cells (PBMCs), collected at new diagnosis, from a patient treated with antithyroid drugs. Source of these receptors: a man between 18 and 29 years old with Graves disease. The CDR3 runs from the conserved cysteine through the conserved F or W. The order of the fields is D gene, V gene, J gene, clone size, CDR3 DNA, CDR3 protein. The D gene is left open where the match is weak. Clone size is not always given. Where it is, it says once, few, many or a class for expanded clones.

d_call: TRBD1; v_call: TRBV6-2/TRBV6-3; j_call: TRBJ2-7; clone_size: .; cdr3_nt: TGTGCCAGCAGTCAAACAGGGGGCGTATACGAGCAGTACTTC; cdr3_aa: CASSQTGGVYEQYF
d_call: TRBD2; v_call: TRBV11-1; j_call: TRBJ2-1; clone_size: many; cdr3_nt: TGTGCCAGCAGTCGAAACCGTAGACTAGCGGGGTACAATGAGCAGTTCTTC; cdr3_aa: CASSRNRRLAGYNEQFF
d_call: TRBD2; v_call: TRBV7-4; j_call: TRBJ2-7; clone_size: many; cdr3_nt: TGTGCCAGCAGCTTCAAGTGGGCTAGCGGCCTCTCCTACGAGCAGTACTTC; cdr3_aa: CASSFKWASGLSYEQYF
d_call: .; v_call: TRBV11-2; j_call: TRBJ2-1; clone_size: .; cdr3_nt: TGTGCCAGCAGCTTAGTGGTGAGGACCTACAATGAGCAGTTCTTC; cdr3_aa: CASSLVVRTYNEQFF
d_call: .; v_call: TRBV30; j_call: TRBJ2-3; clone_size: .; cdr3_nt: TGTGCCTGGAGGACCACAGATACGCAGTATTTT; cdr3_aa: CAWRTTDTQYF
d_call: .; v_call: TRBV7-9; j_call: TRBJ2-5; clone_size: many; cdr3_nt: TGTGCCAGCAGCTCTGAGGAGACCCAGTACTTC; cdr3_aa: CASSSEETQYF
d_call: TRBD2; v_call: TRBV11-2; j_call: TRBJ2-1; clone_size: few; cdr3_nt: TGTGCCAGCAGCTTAGACCCTAGCGGGAGCGCTAGCTCCTACAATGAGCAGTTCTTC; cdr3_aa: CASSLDPSGSASSYNEQFF
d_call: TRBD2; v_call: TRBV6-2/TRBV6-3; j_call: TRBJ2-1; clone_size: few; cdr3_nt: TGTGCCAGCGGGCTAGCGGGAGCCCTGGGGTACAATGAGCAGTTCTTC; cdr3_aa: CASGLAGALGYNEQFF
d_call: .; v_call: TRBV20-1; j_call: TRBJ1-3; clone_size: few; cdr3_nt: TGCAGTGCTAGGGGGGGTTCTGGAAACACCATATATTTT; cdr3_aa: CSARGGSGNTIYF
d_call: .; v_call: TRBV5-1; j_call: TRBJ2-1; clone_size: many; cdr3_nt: TGCGCCAGCAGCCCGGAGGGGCACTACAATGAGCAGTTCTTC; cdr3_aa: CASSPEGHYNEQFF
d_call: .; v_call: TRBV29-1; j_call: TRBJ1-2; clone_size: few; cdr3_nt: TGCAGCGTCGCTCCGGACATCCTGTCGGGCTACACCTTC; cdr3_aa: CSVAPDILSGYTF
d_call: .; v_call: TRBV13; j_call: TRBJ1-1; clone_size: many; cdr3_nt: TGTGCCAGCCGGGGACGGATCCAAACTGAAGCTTTCTTT; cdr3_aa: CASRGRIQTEAFF
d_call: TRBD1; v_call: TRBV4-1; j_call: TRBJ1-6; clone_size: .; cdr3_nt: TGCGCCAGCAGCCAGGGGGACAGGGGGAATTCACCCCTCCACTTT; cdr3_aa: CASSQGDRGNSPLHF
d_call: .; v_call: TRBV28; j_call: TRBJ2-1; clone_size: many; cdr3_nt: TGTGCCAGCAGCCCGGACAACAATGAGCAGTTCTTC; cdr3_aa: CASSPDNNEQFF
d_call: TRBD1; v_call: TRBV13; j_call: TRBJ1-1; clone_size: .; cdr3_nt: TGTGCCAGCAGCTTAGGGACAGGGGGCTGGAGGAACACTGAAGCTTTCTTT; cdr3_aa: CASSLGTGGWRNTEAFF
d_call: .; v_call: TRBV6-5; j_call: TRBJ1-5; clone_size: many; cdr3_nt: TGTGCCAGCAGTTACGTGTGGGGCGAGGGCAATCAGCCCCAGCATTTT; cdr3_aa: CASSYVWGEGNQPQHF
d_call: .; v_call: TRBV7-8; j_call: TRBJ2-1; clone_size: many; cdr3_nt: TGTGCCAGCAGCCCCGCCCGGGTAAGCTCCTACAATGAGCAGTTCTTC; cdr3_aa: CASSPARVSSYNEQFF
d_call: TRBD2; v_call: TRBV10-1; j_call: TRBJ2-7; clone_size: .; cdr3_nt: TGCGCCAGCAGTGCTTCAGCGGGAATGGTCGAGCAGTACTTC; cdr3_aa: CASSASAGMVEQYF
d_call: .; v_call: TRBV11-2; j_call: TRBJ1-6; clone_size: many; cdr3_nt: TGTGCCAGCAGCCCCCATTCGGGTATAGTTTCACCCCTCCACTTT; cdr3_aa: CASSPHSGIVSPLHF
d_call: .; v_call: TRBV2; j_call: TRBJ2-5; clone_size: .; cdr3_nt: TGTGCCAGCAGTGAAAGGCGGCAAGAGACCCAGTACTTC; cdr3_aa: CASSERRQETQYF
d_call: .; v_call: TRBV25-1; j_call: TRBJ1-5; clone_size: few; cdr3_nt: TGTGCCAGCAGTGAATGGTACAGGGAAGGCAATCAGCCCCAGCATTTT; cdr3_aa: CASSEWYREGNQPQHF
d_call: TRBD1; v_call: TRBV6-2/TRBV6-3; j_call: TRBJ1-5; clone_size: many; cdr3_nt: TGTGCCAGCAGTTATCGTCCGACAGGGAAGCGTCAGCCCCAGCATTTT; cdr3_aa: CASSYRPTGKRQPQHF
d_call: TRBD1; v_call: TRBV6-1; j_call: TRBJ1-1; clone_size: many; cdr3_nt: TGTGCCAGCAGTCCATCGACAGGGCGTGAAGCTGAAGCTTTCTTT; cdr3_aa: CASSPSTGREAEAFF
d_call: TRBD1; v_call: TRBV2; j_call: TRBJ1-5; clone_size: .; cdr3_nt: TGTGCCAGCAGTGAGGGACAGACTCAGCCCCAGCATTTT; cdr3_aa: CASSEGQTQPQHF
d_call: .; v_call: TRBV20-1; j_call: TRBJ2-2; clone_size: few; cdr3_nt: TGCAGTGCTAGAGAGACTACACACGCGAACACCGGGGAGCTGTTTTTT; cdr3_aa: CSARETTHANTGELFF
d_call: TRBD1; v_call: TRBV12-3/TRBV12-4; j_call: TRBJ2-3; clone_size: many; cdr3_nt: TGTGCCAGCCTTGCTCTAGGACAGGGGAGCGCAGATACGCAGTATTTT; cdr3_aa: CASLALGQGSADTQYF
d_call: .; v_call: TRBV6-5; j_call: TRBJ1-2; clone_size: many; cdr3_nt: TGTGCCAGCAGTTACCGATCGGGGTACTATGGCTACACCTTC; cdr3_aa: CASSYRSGYYGYTF
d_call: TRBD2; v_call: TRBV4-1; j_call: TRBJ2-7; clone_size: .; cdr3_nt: TGCGCCAGCAGCCACCATAGGAGCGGGAGTTCCTACGAGCAGTACTTC; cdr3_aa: CASSHHRSGSSYEQYF
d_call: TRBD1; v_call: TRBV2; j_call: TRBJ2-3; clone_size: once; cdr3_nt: TGTGCCAGCAGTAAAGGGACAGGGGGCGCAGATACGCAGTATTTT; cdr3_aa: CASSKGTGGADTQYF
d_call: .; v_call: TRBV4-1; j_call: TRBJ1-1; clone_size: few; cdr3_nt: TGCGCCAGCAGCCAAGATAAATTCGTGAACACTGAAGCTTTCTTT; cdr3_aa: CASSQDKFVNTEAFF
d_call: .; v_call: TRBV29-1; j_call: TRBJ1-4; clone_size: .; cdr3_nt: TGCAGCGTTCTGGAGTTTGCAACTAATGAAAAACTGTTTTTT; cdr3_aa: CSVLEFATNEKLFF
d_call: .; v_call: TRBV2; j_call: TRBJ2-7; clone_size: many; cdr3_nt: TGTGCCAGCCACCGGGTGGGGGTCGGTGGCGACGAGCAGTACTTC; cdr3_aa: CASHRVGVGGDEQYF
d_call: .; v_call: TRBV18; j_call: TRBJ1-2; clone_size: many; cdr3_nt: TGTGCCAGCTCACCACCAGGTGTCGGGGTGCTAAACTTC; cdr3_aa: CASSPPGVGVLNF
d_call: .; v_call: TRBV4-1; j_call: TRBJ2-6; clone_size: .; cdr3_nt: TGCGCCAGCAGCCAAGATTTCTTGACTGGGGCCAACGTCCTGACTTTC; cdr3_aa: CASSQDFLTGANVLTF
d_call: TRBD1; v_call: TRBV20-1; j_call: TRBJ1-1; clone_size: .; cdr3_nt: TGCAGTGCTAGCCTCGACAGGGGTAACACTGAAGCTTTCTTT; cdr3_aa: CSASLDRGNTEAFF
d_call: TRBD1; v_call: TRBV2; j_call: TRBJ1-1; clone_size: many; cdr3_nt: TGTGCCAGCAGGCACAGGGGGCGCGAAGCTTTCTTT; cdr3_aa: CASRHRGREAFF
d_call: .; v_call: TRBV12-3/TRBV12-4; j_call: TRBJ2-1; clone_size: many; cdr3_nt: TGTGCCAGCAGCCAGAGGCCCAATGAGCAGTTCTTC; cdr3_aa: CASSQRPNEQFF
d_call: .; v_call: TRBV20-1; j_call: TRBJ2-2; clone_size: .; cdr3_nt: TGCAGTGCTAGAGATCTGGCCGGACTGACCACCGGGGAGCTGTTTTTT; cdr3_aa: CSARDLAGLTTGELFF
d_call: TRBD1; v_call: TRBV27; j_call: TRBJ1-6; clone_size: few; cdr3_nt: TGTGCCAGCAGTCCACGACAGGGGCCCTCCTATAATTCACCCCTCCACTTT; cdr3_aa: CASSPRQGPSYNSPLHF
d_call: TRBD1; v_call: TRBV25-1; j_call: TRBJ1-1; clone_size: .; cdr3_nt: TGTGCCAGCAGTGAGGCAGGGGGAAGGGGCACTGAAGCTTTCTTT; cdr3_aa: CASSEAGGRGTEAFF
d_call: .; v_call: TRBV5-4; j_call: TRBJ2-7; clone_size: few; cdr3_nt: TGTGCCAGCAGCTTGACGTCCAGGGAATCCTACGAGCAGTACTTC; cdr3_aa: CASSLTSRESYEQYF
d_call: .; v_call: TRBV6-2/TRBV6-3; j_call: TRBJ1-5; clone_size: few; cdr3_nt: TGTGCCAGCAGTGAATCCCGGGGTAGGGGACCTCAGCCCCAGCATTTT; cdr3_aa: CASSESRGRGPQPQHF
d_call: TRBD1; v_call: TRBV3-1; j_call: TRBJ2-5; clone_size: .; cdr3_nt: TGTGCCAGCACGGGGGACAGGGCACAAGAGACCCAGTACTTC; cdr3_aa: CASTGDRAQETQYF
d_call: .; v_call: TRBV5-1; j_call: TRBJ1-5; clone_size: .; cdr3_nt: TGCGCCAGCAGCCCGGGGGCAGGGAGGGATCAGCCCCAGCATTTT; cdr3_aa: CASSPGAGRDQPQHF
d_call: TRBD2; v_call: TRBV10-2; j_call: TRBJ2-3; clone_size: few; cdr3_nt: TGCGCCAGCAGTCTCCGACTAGCGGGACCGAGCACAGATACGCAGTATTTT; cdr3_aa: CASSLRLAGPSTDTQYF
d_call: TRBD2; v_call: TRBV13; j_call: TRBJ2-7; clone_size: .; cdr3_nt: TGTGCCAGCAGGTCGGGACTAGCGGGAAACGAGCAGTACTTC; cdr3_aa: CASRSGLAGNEQYF
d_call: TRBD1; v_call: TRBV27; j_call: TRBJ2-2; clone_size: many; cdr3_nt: TGTGCCAGCAGGCAGGGGGCGGGAACCGGGGAGCTGTTTTTT; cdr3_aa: CASRQGAGTGELFF
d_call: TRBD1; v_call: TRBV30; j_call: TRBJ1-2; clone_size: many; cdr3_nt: TGTGCCTGGAGTGTAGCACAGGGGGTAATCTATGGCTACACCTTC; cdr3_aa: CAWSVAQGVIYGYTF
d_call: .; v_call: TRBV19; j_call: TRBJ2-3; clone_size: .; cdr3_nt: TGTGCCAGTAGTCGCGCGGGGTGGGATACGCAGTATTTT; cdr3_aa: CASSRAGWDTQYF
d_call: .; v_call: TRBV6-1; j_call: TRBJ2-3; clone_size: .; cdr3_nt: TGTGCCAGCAGTAATCTAGCGCCAGGAGGCACAGATACGCAGTATTTT; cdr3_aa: CASSNLAPGGTDTQYF
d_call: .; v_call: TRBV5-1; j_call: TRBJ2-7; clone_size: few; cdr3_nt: TGCGCCAGCAGCTTGTTCCCGGGCTCTTCCTACGAGCAGTACTTC; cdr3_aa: CASSLFPGSSYEQYF
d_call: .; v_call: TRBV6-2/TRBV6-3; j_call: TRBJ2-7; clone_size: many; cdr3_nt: TGTGCCAGCAGTTACATCGCTAGCGTCTCCTACGAGCAGTACTTC; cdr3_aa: CASSYIASVSYEQYF
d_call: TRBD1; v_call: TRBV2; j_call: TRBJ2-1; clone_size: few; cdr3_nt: TGTGCCAGCAGGGGGACAGGGGGGTTTGACAATGAGCAGTTCTTC; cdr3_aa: CASRGTGGFDNEQFF
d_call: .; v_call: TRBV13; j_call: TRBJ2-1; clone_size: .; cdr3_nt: TGTGCCAGCAGCGTAGGGGGGGCGGGGATCCTCTCCTACAATGAGCAGTTCTTC; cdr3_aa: CASSVGGAGILSYNEQFF